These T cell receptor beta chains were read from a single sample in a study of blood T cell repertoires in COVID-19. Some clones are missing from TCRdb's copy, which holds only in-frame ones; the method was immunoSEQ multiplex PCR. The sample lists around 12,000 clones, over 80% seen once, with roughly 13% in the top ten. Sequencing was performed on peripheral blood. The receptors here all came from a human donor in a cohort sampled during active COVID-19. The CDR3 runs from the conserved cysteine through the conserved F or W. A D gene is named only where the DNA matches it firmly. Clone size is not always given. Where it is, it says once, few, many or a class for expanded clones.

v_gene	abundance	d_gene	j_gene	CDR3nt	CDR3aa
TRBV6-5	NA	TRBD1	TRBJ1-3	TGTGCCAGCAGTCCAGGGGGGGGAAACACCATATATTTT	CASSPGGGNTIYF
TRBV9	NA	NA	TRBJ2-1	TGTGCCAGCAGCGTAAATGAGGCGAGCTCCTACAATGAGCAGTTCTTC	CASSVNEASSYNEQFF
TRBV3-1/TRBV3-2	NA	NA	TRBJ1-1	TGTGCCAGCAGCCCGAGATGGAACACTGAAGCTTTCTTT	CASSPRWNTEAFF
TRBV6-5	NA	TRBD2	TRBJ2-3	TGTGCCAGCAGCCGGACTAGCGGGATCACAGATACGCAGTATTTT	CASSRTSGITDTQYF
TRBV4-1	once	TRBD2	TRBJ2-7	TGCGCCAGCAGCCGCGGACTAGCCTACGAGCAGTACTTC	CASSRGLAYEQYF
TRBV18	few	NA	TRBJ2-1	TGTGCCAGCTCACCACCCGGAATTGGAGACTTTGGCTCCTACAATGAGCAGTTCTTC	CASSPPGIGDFGSYNEQFF
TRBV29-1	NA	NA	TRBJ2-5	TGCAGCGTTGAGATCAGGGCTATAGGAGAGACCCAGTACTTC	CSVEIRAIGETQYF
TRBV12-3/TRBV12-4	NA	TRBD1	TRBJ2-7	TGTGCCAGCAGTTTAACAGGGGGCGACGAGCAGTACTTC	CASSLTGGDEQYF
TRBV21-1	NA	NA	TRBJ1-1	TGTGCCAGCAGCCCCTTGGGGGGGCTGGATGTGAACACTGAAGCTTTCTTT	CASSPLGGLDVNTEAFF
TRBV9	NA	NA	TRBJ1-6	TGTGCCAGCAGCTCTGGGAGCTCCTATAATTCACCCCTCCACTTT	CASSSGSSYNSPLHF
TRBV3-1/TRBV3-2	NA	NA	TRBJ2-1	TGTGCCAGCAGCCAAGAATCGGGCGGCGGGATGGTAAACAATGAGCAGTTCTTC	CASSQESGGGMVNNEQFF
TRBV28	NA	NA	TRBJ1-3	TGTGCCAGCAGTTTGCTGCAGGGAAACACCATATATTTT	CASSLLQGNTIYF
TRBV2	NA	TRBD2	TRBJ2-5	TGTGCCAGCGGACTAGCGGGAGTCGAGGAAGAGACCCAGTACTTC	CASGLAGVEEETQYF
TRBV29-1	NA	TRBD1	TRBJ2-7	TGCAGCGGTTTGGGGGAGGGACAGGGGAGCTCCTACGAGCAGTACTTC	CSGLGEGQGSSYEQYF
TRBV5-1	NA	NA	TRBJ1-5	TGCGCCAGCAGCCTCAGCCCGGGGGGGCATCAGCCCCAGCATTTT	CASSLSPGGHQPQHF
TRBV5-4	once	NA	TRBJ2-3	TGTGCCAGCAGCTTGGTCCATTCCACAGATACGCAGTATTTT	CASSLVHSTDTQYF
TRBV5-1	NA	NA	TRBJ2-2	TGCGCCAGCAACCGACAGGTGAACACCGGGGAGCTGTTTTTT	CASNRQVNTGELFF
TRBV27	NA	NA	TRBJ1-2	TGTGCCAGCAGTTTGTCAGGGGCCAACTATGGCTACACCTTC	CASSLSGANYGYTF